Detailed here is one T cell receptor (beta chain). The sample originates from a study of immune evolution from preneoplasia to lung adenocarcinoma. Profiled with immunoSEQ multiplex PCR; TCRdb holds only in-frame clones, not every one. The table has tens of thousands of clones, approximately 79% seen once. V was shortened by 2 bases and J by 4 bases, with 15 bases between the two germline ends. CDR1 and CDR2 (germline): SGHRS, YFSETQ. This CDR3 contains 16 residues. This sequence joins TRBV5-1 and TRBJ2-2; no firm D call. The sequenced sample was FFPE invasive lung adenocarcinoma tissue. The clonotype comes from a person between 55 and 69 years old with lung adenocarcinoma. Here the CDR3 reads CASSFWQQTVTGELFF. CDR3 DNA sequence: TGCGCCAGCAGCTTTTGGCAGCAAACCGTCACCGGGGAGCTGTTTTTT.